This T cell receptor beta chain was profiled in a study of T cell responses to AZD1222 COVID-19 vaccine. General observations from the study: Baseline seropositivity occurred in only a handful of AZD1222 recipients.

The CDR3 is made up of 14 amino acids. Germline loops: CDR1 MDHEN, CDR2 SYDVKM. The V and J ends lost 4 bases and 3 bases respectively, with 13 bases between them. As regards this clone: Its antigen remains unknown.

Libraries were prepared by immunoSEQ multiplex PCR; TCRdb keeps only in-frame clonotypes and omits some of them. The sample has 110,000 to 150,000 clones, 70% to 90% seen once; the top ten hold less than 7%. The material was peripheral blood, obtained on day 0 of AZD1222 vaccination. The chain couples TRBV28 to TRBJ2-7; tentative D call: TRBD2 (6 bases). The clonotype comes from an adult in good health. CDR3 in amino acids: CASSSGRGGYEQYF. The CDR3 DNA reads TGTGCCAGCAGTTCCGGGAGAGGAGGCTACGAGCAGTACTTC. Complete variable domain (other parts from reference TRBV28 and TRBJ2-7): DVKVTQSSRYLVKRTGEKVFLECVQDMDHENMFWYRQDPGLGLRLIYFSYDVKMKEKGDIPEGYSVSREKKERFSLILESASTNQTSMYLCASSSGRGGYEQYFGPGTRLTVT.